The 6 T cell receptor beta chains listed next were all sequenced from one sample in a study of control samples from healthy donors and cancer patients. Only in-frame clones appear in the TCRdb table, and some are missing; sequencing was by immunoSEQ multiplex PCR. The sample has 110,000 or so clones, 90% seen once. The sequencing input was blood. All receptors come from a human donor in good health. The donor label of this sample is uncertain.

This chain's CDR3 is CATLYGDGQFF. The CDR3 bases are TGTGCCACCCTATACGGGGATGGGCAGTTCTTC. The chain has TRBV2 and TRBJ2-1; perhaps TRBD2 as D (5 bases). CDR3 length: 11 amino acids. Trimming stripped 10 bases from V and 12 bases from J, with 16 bases between. CDR1 is SNHLY, CDR2 FYNNEI, per germline.

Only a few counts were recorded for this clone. CDR3 protein: CASRRGAGNEQFF. The CDR3 DNA is TGTGCCAGCAGACGGGGTGCGGGCAATGAGCAGTTCTTC. This chain connects TRBV2 to TRBJ2-1; the D gene is possibly TRBD2 (5 bases). The CDR3 is made up of 13 amino acids. The germline gives CDR1 SNHLY, CDR2 FYNNEI. The V and J ends lost 6 bases and 6 bases respectively, with 12 bases between them.

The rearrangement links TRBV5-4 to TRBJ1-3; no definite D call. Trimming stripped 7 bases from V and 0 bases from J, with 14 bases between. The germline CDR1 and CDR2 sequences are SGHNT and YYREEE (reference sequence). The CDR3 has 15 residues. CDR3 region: CASSGGPSSGNTIYF. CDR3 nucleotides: TGTGCCAGCTCGGGAGGGCCGAGCTCTGGAAACACCATATATTTT.

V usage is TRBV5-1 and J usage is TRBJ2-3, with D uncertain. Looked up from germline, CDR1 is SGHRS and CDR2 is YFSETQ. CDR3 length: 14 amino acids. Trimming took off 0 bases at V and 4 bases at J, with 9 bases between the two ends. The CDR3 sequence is CASSLGATADTQYF. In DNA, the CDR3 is TGCGCCAGCAGCTTGGGGGCAACTGCAGATACGCAGTATTTT. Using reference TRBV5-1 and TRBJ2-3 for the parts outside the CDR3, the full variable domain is KAGVTQTPRYLIKTRGQQVTLSCSPISGHRSVSWYQQTPGQGLQFLFEYFSETQRNKGNFPGRFSGRQFSNSRSEMNVSTLELGDSALYLCASSLGATADTQYFGPGTRLTVL.

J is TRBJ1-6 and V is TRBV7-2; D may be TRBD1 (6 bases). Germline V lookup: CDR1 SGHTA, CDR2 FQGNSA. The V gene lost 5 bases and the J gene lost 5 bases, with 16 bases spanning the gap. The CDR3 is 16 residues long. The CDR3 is CASSRTARSHNSPLHF. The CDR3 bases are TGTGCCAGCAGCCGGACAGCCCGGTCACATAATTCACCCCTCCACTTT.

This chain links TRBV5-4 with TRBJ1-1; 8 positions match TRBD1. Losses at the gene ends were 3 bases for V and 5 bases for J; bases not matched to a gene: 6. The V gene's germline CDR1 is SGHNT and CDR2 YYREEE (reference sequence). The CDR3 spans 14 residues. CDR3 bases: TGTGCCAGCAGCTCCACAGGGGGGAGGACTGAAGCTTTCTTT. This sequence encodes CASSSTGGRTEAFF.